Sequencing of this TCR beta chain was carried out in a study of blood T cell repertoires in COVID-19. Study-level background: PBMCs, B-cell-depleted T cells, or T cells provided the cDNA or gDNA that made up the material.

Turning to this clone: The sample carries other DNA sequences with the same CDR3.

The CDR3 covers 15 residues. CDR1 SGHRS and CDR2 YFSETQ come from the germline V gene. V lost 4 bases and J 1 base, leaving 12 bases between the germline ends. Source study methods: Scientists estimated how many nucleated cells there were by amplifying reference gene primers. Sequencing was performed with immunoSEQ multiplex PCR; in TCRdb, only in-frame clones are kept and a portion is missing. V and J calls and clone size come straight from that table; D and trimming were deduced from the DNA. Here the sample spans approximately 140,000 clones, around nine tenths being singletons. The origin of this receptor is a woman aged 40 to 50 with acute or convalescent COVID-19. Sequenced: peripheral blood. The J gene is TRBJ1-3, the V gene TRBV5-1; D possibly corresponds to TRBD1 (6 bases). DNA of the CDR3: TGCGCCAGCAGCCAAGGACAGCCTTCTGGAAACACCATATATTTT. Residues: CASSQGQPSGNTIYF.